This T cell receptor beta chain was sequenced during a study of blood T cell repertoires in COVID-19 (dated by TCRdb to the early 2020s). In terms of the full investigation: Collaborator samples came from the United States, Italy and Spain and covered acute and convalescent phases of COVID-19. Nearly every sample came with metadata listing a de-identified subject ID, COVID-19 status, age in years and sex. Deeply sampled blood TCRbeta repertoires from subjects exposed to, actively infected with, or recovered from COVID-19 were included in the dataset. The prospective study material was composed of cDNA or gDNA derived from T cells, B-cell-depleted T cells, or PBMCs. The samples were drawn from two sources: the first 160 participants of the ongoing ImmuneRACE study, and 1,000 to 1,500 subjects contributed by 6 global collaborators. The repertoires were made available in a free public database intended to serve as a resource for research on the immune response to SARS-CoV-2. Where available, HLA class I and class II types were obtained from metadata supplied by the sample provider rather than from assay-based typing.

Note on this clone: The antigen this receptor binds is unknown. Per-base qualities were not stored, and no clone one base away is much larger.

TCRbeta CDR3 regions were amplified from genomic DNA using the immunoSEQ Assay, a bias-controlled multiplex PCR. The source study handled its data this way. Nucleated cell counts per sample were estimated from amplification of reference gene primers within the assay. To quantify the absolute abundance of each unique TCRbeta CDR3 rearrangement, sequence reads were collapsed and filtered. For each sample, productive Simpson clonality was calculated as the square root of Simpson's diversity index over productive rearrangements. The table comes from immuneACCESS by way of TCRdb, which keeps in-frame sequences with V and J called. Part of the clones is missing from these tables; in studies checked, under half for an unresolved V gene and the rest for unknown reasons. V, J and clone size are those of that table, while D and trimming were read from the DNA. In all, the sample holds 250,000 to 350,000 clones, and 75% to 90% of those were seen once. The ten largest clones take up 0.94% of the sample.

Study-wide conclusions, independent of this receptor: How much clinical and demographic metadata was included differed by source and by participant, and the metadata was provided uncurated.

Spanning cysteine to phenylalanine, the CDR3 consists of 13 amino acids. Only CDR3 DNA remains: 39 bases, in frame from the first base. For CDR1 and CDR2, the germline V gene (reference sequence) lists LNHDA and SQIVND. At the junction V is shortened by 8 bases and J by 4 bases, with 14 bases in between. A second Seattle source provided samples from volunteer blood donors who had recovered from COVID-19. The collaborating institutions used their own protocols to collect whole blood in K2EDTA tubes. For TCRbeta analysis, collaborators shipped samples in one of three forms: frozen whole blood, isolated PBMCs, or DNA extracted from either of those sample types.

The chain was built from TRBV19 and TRBJ1-2; no confident D gene assignment can be made. The sequenced sample was peripheral blood. The clonotype was recovered from a middle-aged woman who had recovered from COVID-19. The CDR3 amino acid sequence is: CASRTRGSYGYTF. The DNA reads as follows: TGTGCCAGTCGGACCAGAGGGAGCTATGGCTACACCTTC.